This entry features one T cell receptor (beta chain) sequence. As yet, its antigen is unknown. PCR was performed a second time for about 7 to 11 cycles using a sample-barcoded 5' primer and a J-beta primer mix. The template-switch adaptor was a 5' adaptor with 12 random nucleotides. It tagged each cDNA molecule. TCRdb re-analysed the 5' RACE reads in MiXCR, keeping a single row per CDR3 protein. The sample shows 650,000 or so distinct CDR3 sequences, approximately 52% of them seen only once. The germline V and J ends were trimmed by 4 bases and 3 bases, with 8 bases remaining between them. There are 13 residues in the CDR3. CDR1 and CDR2 from the germline V gene are SGHAT and FQNNGV. This entry is derived from a study of blood T cells in healthy people across ages. Study-level points and caveats: A greater number of naive CD4+ cells and higher diversity distinguished long-lived donors from aged donors. With donor CMV status unknown, expanded clonotype changes were possibly confounded.

The genes are TRBV11-2 and TRBJ2-3, with D uncertain. This sequence was found in a woman aged 80 or older in good health. Sample: blood. Here the CDR3 DNA reads TGTGCCAGCAGCTCCGACTTGACAGATACGCAGTATTTT. It specifies CASSSDLTDTQYF.